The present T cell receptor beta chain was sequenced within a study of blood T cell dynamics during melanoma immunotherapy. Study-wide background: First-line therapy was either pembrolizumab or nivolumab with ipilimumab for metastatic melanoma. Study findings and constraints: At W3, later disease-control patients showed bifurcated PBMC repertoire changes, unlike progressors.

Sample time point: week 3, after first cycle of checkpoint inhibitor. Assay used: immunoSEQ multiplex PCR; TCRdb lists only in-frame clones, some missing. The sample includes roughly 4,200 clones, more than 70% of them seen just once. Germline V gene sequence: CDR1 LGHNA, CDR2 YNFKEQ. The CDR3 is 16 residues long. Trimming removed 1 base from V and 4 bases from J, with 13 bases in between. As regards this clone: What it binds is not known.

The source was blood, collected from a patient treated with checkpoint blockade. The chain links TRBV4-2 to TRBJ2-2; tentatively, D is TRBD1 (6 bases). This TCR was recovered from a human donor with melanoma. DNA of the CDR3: TGTGCCAGCAGCCAAGGCAACAGGGTGCGCACCGGGGAGCTGTTTTTT. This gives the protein CASSQGNRVRTGELFF.